The 29 T cell receptor beta chains given below trace back to one sample, sequenced in a study of T-cell reconstitution after alpha-beta-depleted transplantation in children listed by TCRdb under 2016. The library was obtained by PCR. Data came from an Illumina HiSeq 2500. Molecular barcoding was employed in the preparation of TCR libraries, with unique molecular identifiers being used to normalize TCRbeta repertoire quantification. The raw public reads went through TCRdb reprocessing: fastp at Q25, MiXCR clone calling, in-frame beta chains kept. When rows share a CDR3 protein, they turn into one entry using the most common DNA and genes. The sample data list just over 350,000 distinct CDR3 sequences, and 13% of these were observed just once. The ten largest account for 3.5% to 4.5% of the sample. Material: PBMCs, obtained from the stem cell graft. These receptors all stem from a human donor who donated a stem cell graft to a child with Fanconi anemia.

This clonotype appeared a few times. The V gene is TRBV20-1, the J gene TRBJ2-7, with 10 bases identical to TRBD2. With V trimmed by 6 bases and J by 6 bases, 5 bases remained unmatched. Germline CDR1 and CDR2: DFQATT and SNEGSKA (reference sequence). The CDR3 extends over 12 amino acids. CDR3 in DNA: TGCAGTGCCAGCGGGGGGGCTCCCGAGCAGTACTTC. Encoded protein: CSASGGAPEQYF.

The table lists this clonotype with many counts. The chain employs TRBV7-6 and TRBJ2-5, with D hard to call. Germline loops: CDR1 SGHVS, CDR2 FNYEAQ. The CDR3 consists of 14 residues. Trimming shortened V by 5 bases and J by 2 bases, and 12 bases separated the two germline ends. The CDR3 here is CASSPSLAQETQYF. The DNA of the CDR3 is TGTGCCAGCAGCCCCTCTCTGGCTCAAGAGACCCAGTACTTC.

On this clonotype itself: Its ends do not fully match the called genes, so a read error is possible. The V call is TRBV12-3 or TRBV12-4, the J call TRBJ1-1; D possibly corresponds to TRBD1 (6 bases). This CDR3 is 18 amino acids long. The CDR3 DNA is TGTACCAGCAGTTTATTTACCGGGGGCCTAAAAGTGAACACTGAAGCTTTCTTT. Protein sequence: CTSSLFTGGLKVNTEAFF.

This clonotype was counted only a few times. This chain uses TRBV7-9 with TRBJ2-5; 11 bases line up with TRBD2. The trim removed 5 bases at V and 5 bases at J, leaving 7 bases unmatched. This CDR3 contains 15 residues. Germline V gene lookup returns CDR1 SEHNR and CDR2 FQNEAQ (reference sequence). The CDR3 region is CASSLYGTSGETQYF. CDR3 nucleotide sequence: TGTGCCAGCAGCCTCTACGGGACTAGCGGCGAGACCCAGTACTTC.

This clonotype was picked up a small number of times. V is TRBV2 and J is TRBJ2-3, with no clear D. The CDR3 is 13 amino acids. Deletions cut 7 bases from V and 1 base from J, with 9 bases between. Germline assignment: CDR1 SNHLY and CDR2 FYNNEI. The CDR3 region is CASNMVGTDTQYF. As DNA, the CDR3 is TGTGCCAGCAATATGGTGGGCACAGATACGCAGTATTTT.

A few counts support this clonotype. The chain links TRBV28 to TRBJ2-7; unclear D gene. In germline, CDR1 is MDHEN, CDR2 SYDVKM. V dropped 7 bases and J dropped 4 bases, with 14 bases sitting between them. The CDR3 is 13 residues long. The CDR3 nucleotides read TGTGCCAGCAACAGACTTAGACTTTACGAGCAGTACTTC. It translates to CASNRLRLYEQYF.

The chain employs TRBV11-2 and TRBJ1-1, with TRBD1 as a possible D gene (6 bases). The germline V and J ends were trimmed by 2 bases and 3 bases, with 10 bases remaining between them. Germline V lookup: CDR1 SGHAT, CDR2 FQNNGV. CDR3 length: 14 residues. CDR3 protein: CASSLTGTHTEAFF. CDR3 sequence (DNA): TGTGCCAGCAGCTTAACAGGGACGCACACTGAAGCTTTCTTT.

The J gene is TRBJ1-1, the V gene TRBV6-2 or TRBV6-3; D gene ambiguous. Trimming stripped 2 bases from V and 1 base from J, with 5 bases between. This CDR3 has 13 amino acids. From germline, CDR1 is MNHEY and CDR2 SVGEGT. The CDR3 region has the DNA TGTGCCAGCAGTTACGCAGAGAACACTGAAGCTTTCTTT. It codes for CASSYAENTEAFF.

In this sample, this clonotype turned up a few times. CDR3 amino acids: CASSFLTAYTGELFF. For the CDR3, the DNA is TGTGCCAGCAGTTTCCTGACAGCGTACACCGGGGAGCTGTTTTTT. V usage is TRBV12-3 or TRBV12-4 and J usage is TRBJ2-2, with D tentatively TRBD1 (5 bases). Trimming removed 3 bases at V and 3 bases at J, with 11 bases between. This CDR3 spans 15 amino acids.

This clonotype was observed a handful of times. The chain recombines TRBV20-1 with TRBJ2-3; D is possibly TRBD2 (6 bases). Germline lookup yields CDR1 DFQATT and CDR2 SNEGSKA (reference sequence). The V gene lost 5 bases and the J gene lost 2 bases, with 17 bases spanning the gap. The CDR3 length is 15 residues. The CDR3, as DNA: TGCAGTGCTCTTACCCCCGGGACTTTCACAGATACGCAGTATTTT. It is translated as CSALTPGTFTDTQYF.

This clonotype occurred many times. The CDR3 nucleotides read TGTGCCAGCAACTTAGGGGTAGGAGAGACCCAGTACTTC. Amino acid sequence: CASNLGVGETQYF. The chain couples TRBV12-3 or TRBV12-4 to TRBJ2-5; D is possibly TRBD1 (5 bases). The CDR3 runs to 13 residues. Trimming took off 7 bases at V and 4 bases at J, with 13 bases between the two ends.

This clonotype has only one observation. This rearrangement joins TRBV6-2 or TRBV6-3 to TRBJ1-2, with D uncertain. This CDR3 contains 14 residues. Germline assignment: CDR1 MNHEY and CDR2 SVGEGT. V dropped 5 bases and J dropped 6 bases, with 16 bases sitting between them. In DNA form, the CDR3 reads TGTGCCAGCAGTATGCCCTTGGGCCCGGATGGCTACACCTTC. It is translated as CASSMPLGPDGYTF.

This clonotype was counted at least ten times. This chain connects TRBV12-3 or TRBV12-4 to TRBJ2-5; D is unresolved. This CDR3 spans 14 amino acids. The V end was cut by 5 bases, the J end by 2 bases, with 12 bases between. The CDR3 reads CASSPTDVQETQYF. As DNA, the CDR3 is TGTGCCAGCAGTCCGACCGACGTTCAAGAGACCCAGTACTTC.

V usage is TRBV7-6 and J usage is TRBJ1-1, with a weak D call TRBD1 (5 bases). The V end lost 0 bases, the J end lost 5 bases, and 13 bases lay between the germline ends. This CDR3 has 15 amino acids. Germline CDR1 and CDR2: SGHVS and FNYEAQ. CDR3 in DNA: TGTGCCAGCAGCTTAGCGCAGGGAAGTTATACTGAAGCTTTCTTT. Translating it yields CASSLAQGSYTEAFF.

This clonotype turned up a few times. This rearrangement joins TRBV5-1 to TRBJ2-2; D gene ambiguous. Germline assignment: CDR1 SGHRS and CDR2 YFSETQ. V lost 3 bases to trimming and J lost 2 bases, with 8 bases between them. CDR3 length: 14 residues. The DNA of the CDR3 is TGCGCCAGCAGCTACTTTACAAACACCGGGGAGCTGTTTTTT. The encoded protein is CASSYFTNTGELFF.

This clonotype appeared many times. The chain combines TRBV4-3 with TRBJ2-1; D unresolved. Trimming left V 0 bases short and J 0 bases short, with 12 bases between. Germline assignment: CDR1 LGHNA and CDR2 YSLEER. This CDR3 is 17 amino acids long. The CDR3 sequence: CASSQEHLFSSYNEQFF. CDR3 bases: TGCGCCAGCAGCCAAGAACATCTCTTTAGCTCCTACAATGAGCAGTTCTTC.

This clonotype was recorded a few times. The CDR3 is CASSVVGGTTDTQYF. In nucleotides, the CDR3 is TGTGCCAGCAGCGTAGTCGGAGGAACCACAGATACGCAGTATTTT. The chain is built from TRBV9 and TRBJ2-3, with a weak D call TRBD2 (5 bases). CDR1 is SGDLS, CDR2 YYNGEE, per germline. The CDR3 consists of 15 residues. Deletions cut 0 bases from V and 2 bases from J, with 10 bases between.

Many counts were recorded for this clonotype. This chain connects TRBV5-1 to TRBJ2-4; the D gene is possibly TRBD2 (5 bases). This CDR3 spans 13 amino acids. Trimming removed 0 bases at V and 7 bases at J, with 8 bases between. Germline V CDR1 and CDR2: SGHRS, YFSETQ. The CDR3 coding sequence is TGCGCCAGCAGCTTGGGGACTGGGAACATTCAGTACTTC. Amino acids: CASSLGTGNIQYF. The full variable domain, in which reference TRBV5-1 and TRBJ2-4 provide the parts outside the CDR3, is KAGVTQTPRYLIKTRGQQVTLSCSPISGHRSVSWYQQTPGQGLQFLFEYFSETQRNKGNFPGRFSGRQFSNSRSEMNVSTLELGDSALYLCASSLGTGNIQYFGAGTRLSVL.

This clonotype was seen a few times. The genes are TRBV5-1 and TRBJ2-2, with 7 positions matching TRBD1. Germline V CDR1 and CDR2: SGHRS, YFSETQ. V shed 2 bases, J shed 7 bases, and the junction held 5 bases outside the gene matches. CDR3 size: 14 residues. CDR3 sequence reads: CASSFSQGNGELFF. The CDR3 nucleotides are TGCGCCAGCAGCTTTTCACAGGGGAACGGGGAGCTGTTTTTT.

This clonotype occurred a few times. The CDR3 DNA reads TGTGCCAGCAGGCACAGCCCCCCCAACTATGGCTACACCTTC. Translated, it gives CASRHSPPNYGYTF. The rearrangement links TRBV28 to TRBJ1-2; the D is unclear. The V gene lost 6 bases and the J gene lost 2 bases, with 13 bases spanning the gap. The CDR3 extends over 14 amino acids. Germline CDR1 MDHEN, CDR2 SYDVKM.

The chain is built from TRBV5-1 and TRBJ2-1; a weak D match, TRBD1 (6 bases). V was pared by 1 base and J by 8 bases, with 13 bases between. CDR3 size: 14 residues. Germline V CDR1 and CDR2: SGHRS, YFSETQ. CDR3 protein: CASSLWAGEDEQFF. DNA of the CDR3: TGCGCCAGCAGCTTGTGGGCAGGGGAAGATGAGCAGTTCTTC. Combining the CDR3 with reference TRBV5-1 and TRBJ2-1 gives the whole variable domain KAGVTQTPRYLIKTRGQQVTLSCSPISGHRSVSWYQQTPGQGLQFLFEYFSETQRNKGNFPGRFSGRQFSNSRSEMNVSTLELGDSALYLCASSLWAGEDEQFFGPGTRLTVL.

V and J are TRBV5-1 and TRBJ2-7, with 7 bases lining up with TRBD1. Unmatched junction bases numbered 10, after V lost 4 bases and J lost 3 bases. The CDR3 sequence is 15 residues long. Germline V gene sequence: CDR1 SGHRS, CDR2 YFSETQ. DNA of the CDR3: TGCGCCAGCAGCATAGACCCGGGACAGCGCTACGAGCAGTACTTC. This translates into CASSIDPGQRYEQYF. Based on the CDR3 plus reference TRBV5-1 and TRBJ2-7, the full variable domain is KAGVTQTPRYLIKTRGQQVTLSCSPISGHRSVSWYQQTPGQGLQFLFEYFSETQRNKGNFPGRFSGRQFSNSRSEMNVSTLELGDSALYLCASSIDPGQRYEQYFGPGTRLTVT.

V is TRBV4-3 and J is TRBJ1-4; possibly TRBD1 for D (5 bases). Germline CDR1 and CDR2: LGHNA and YSLEER. Trimming took 1 base from V and 5 from J, leaving 14 bases between them. The CDR3 contains 16 residues. The CDR3: CASSQVSLGPNEKLFF. DNA of the CDR3: TGCGCCAGCAGCCAAGTTTCATTGGGGCCGAATGAAAAACTGTTTTTT.

In this sample, this clonotype turned up a few times. The chain employs TRBV20-1 and TRBJ2-1, with a weak D call TRBD2 (5 bases). The CDR3 spans 13 residues. CDR1 DFQATT and CDR2 SNEGSKA come from the germline V gene (reference sequence). The V and J ends lost 6 bases and 2 bases respectively, with 11 bases between them. CDR3 DNA: TGCAGTGCAAGACCACTAGCCTACAATGAGCAGTTCTTC. It codes for CSARPLAYNEQFF.

The chain uses TRBV20-1 and TRBJ1-2; the D is unclear. CDR3 length: 13 amino acids. Deletions cut 5 bases from V and 2 bases from J, with 12 bases between. Germline V gene data show CDR1 as DFQATT and CDR2 as SNEGSKA (reference sequence). CDR3 DNA sequence: TGCAGTGCTCCCCGCGGAGGGAACTATGGCTACACCTTC. Its protein product is CSAPRGGNYGYTF.

V usage is TRBV5-1 and J usage is TRBJ2-2; D gene unclear. Germline lookup yields CDR1 SGHRS and CDR2 YFSETQ. V gave up 4 bases and J gave up 2 bases, with 9 bases separating them. This CDR3 has 14 residues. CDR3 protein: CASSRDANTGELFF. CDR3 coding DNA: TGCGCCAGCAGCCGTGACGCTAACACCGGGGAGCTGTTTTTT. Variable domain in full (rest from reference TRBV5-1 and TRBJ2-2): KAGVTQTPRYLIKTRGQQVTLSCSPISGHRSVSWYQQTPGQGLQFLFEYFSETQRNKGNFPGRFSGRQFSNSRSEMNVSTLELGDSALYLCASSRDANTGELFFGEGSRLTVL.

This clonotype was recorded many times. The chain uses TRBV5-5 and TRBJ2-5; D is possibly TRBD2 (5 bases). There are 14 residues in the CDR3. Germline CDR1 SGHKS, CDR2 YYEKEE (reference sequence). The V end was cut by 3 bases, the J end by 4 bases, with 13 bases between. CDR3 DNA: TGTGCCAGCAGCTCGCGCCGAGGGCGAGAGACCCAGTACTTC. Translation gives CASSSRRGRETQYF.

V and J are TRBV4-2 and TRBJ2-3; D not certain. Germline V gene data show CDR1 as LGHNA and CDR2 as YNFKEQ. The CDR3 loop spans 15 amino acids. Trimming removed 4 bases at V and 2 bases at J, with 13 bases between. In nucleotides, the CDR3 is TGTGCCAGCAGCCTATCCCCCGGCACCACAGATACGCAGTATTTT. This codes for CASSLSPGTTDTQYF.

This clonotype was counted many times. V and J are TRBV9 and TRBJ2-2; either TRBD1 or TRBD2 may supply D (6 bases each). Deletions cut 6 bases from V and 0 bases from J, with 15 bases between. The germline CDR1 and CDR2 sequences are SGDLS and YYNGEE. CDR3 length: 16 amino acids. The CDR3 region is CASTGGTAPNTGELFF. Here the CDR3 DNA reads TGTGCCAGCACCGGGGGCACGGCTCCGAACACCGGGGAGCTGTTTTTT.